The rows below give T cell receptor beta chains drawn from one sample of a study of T cells in Graves' hyperthyroidism and ophthalmopathy. Using its own MiXCR run on the multiplex PCR reads, TCRdb lists one record per CDR3 protein. The sample lists 490,000 or so distinct CDR3 sequences, about 45% occurring once. The sample was peripheral blood or thyroid tissue (not recorded which). Every receptor here comes from an adult woman with Graves' disease, either hyperthyroidism or ophthalmopathy (not recorded which). CDR3s leave out the opening cysteine and the closing phenylalanine or tryptophan.

j_gene	len	v_gene	CDR3aa
TRBJ2-7	16	TRBV4-2	ASSQDGVTGGPRGEQY
TRBJ1-1	12	TRBV20-1	SARWGQGNTEAF
TRBJ1-5	11	TRBV28	ASSSQLGQPQH
TRBJ1-5	14	TRBV7-9	ASSLGGTGDGQPQH
TRBJ1-2	13	TRBV20-1	SARDLTGTADGYT
TRBJ2-3	17	TRBV20-1	SARDLRQGDFWGTDTQY
TRBJ2-3	12	TRBV2	ASSWTNPADTQY
TRBJ2-5	10	TRBV12-3/TRBV12-4	ASRGDKETQY
TRBJ2-5	11	TRBV20-1	SAIRTSAETQY
TRBJ2-2	12	TRBV7-3	ASSPSRDTGELF
TRBJ1-3	14	TRBV25-1	ASSEYPVVPGNTIY
TRBJ2-7	12	TRBV5-1	ASSLGSGPLRQY
TRBJ1-5	13	TRBV4-1	ASSQDQYSNQPQH
TRBJ2-2	13	TRBV2	ASKSGTPNTGELF
TRBJ1-1	13	TRBV6-6	ASSYSSIVDTEAF
TRBJ1-2	14	TRBV6-5	ASSYSPRGLTYGYT
TRBJ1-6	15	TRBV9	ACSVPHTGFNESPLH
TRBJ2-2	13	TRBV20-1	SAHGTSGRHGELF
TRBJ2-7	13	TRBV7-8	ASSQTRQGVGEQY
TRBJ2-7	13	TRBV3-1	ASSLGTRYDYEQY
TRBJ1-1	10	TRBV12-3/TRBV12-4	ASSTGVTEAF
TRBJ2-1	10	TRBV7-3	ASSAPGHGLF
TRBJ1-5	11	TRBV25-1	ASSPRTDQPQH
TRBJ2-7	11	TRBV29-1	SVLDKSLWEQY
TRBJ1-1	15	TRBV10-3	AISPIKQGESDTEAF
TRBJ1-2	10	TRBV29-1	STEQGVRGYT
TRBJ2-7	13	TRBV10-2	ASSPTPSSTYEQY
TRBJ2-7	15	TRBV6-1	ASSEVLAGGPSNEQY
TRBJ2-5	11	TRBV12-3/TRBV12-4	ASSPGQGQTQY
TRBJ1-2	16	TRBV20-1	SARPGPLTGLGHYGYT
TRBJ1-6	12	TRBV2	ASSDSSYNSPLH